This TCR beta chain is from a study of shared clonotypes between healthy human individuals. Study context: Three plates each covered CD4 naive and memory; CD8 naive two, CD8 memory one.

Measured with immunoSEQ multiplex PCR; TCRdb has only the in-frame clones, and not every one. The top ten clones hold around 0.4% of a sample with roughly 2,500,000 clones, more than 85% of them seen once. Findings and caveats of the study: The study found approximately 5% of naive CD4 clonotypes shared across several donors. Collection of samples was limited to blood; tissue repertoires likely differ.

Details on this clone: Its matching antigen is unknown.

The CDR3 has 14 residues. Germline V gene sequence: CDR1 MNHEY, CDR2 SVGAGI. V was clipped by 2 bases and J by 7 bases, with 12 bases between them. J is TRBJ1-5 and V is TRBV6-5; D is undetermined. This TCR came from a man aged 18-30 years in good health. Some clones in this sample may be carry-over from other donors' samples. The material sequenced was naive CD4+ T cells from PBMCs. Subset noted: CD45RA+ positively selected. CDR3 DNA sequence: TGTGCCAGCAGTTACCCTGGGGATACGCAGCCCCAGCATTTT. It yields the protein CASSYPGDTQPQHF.